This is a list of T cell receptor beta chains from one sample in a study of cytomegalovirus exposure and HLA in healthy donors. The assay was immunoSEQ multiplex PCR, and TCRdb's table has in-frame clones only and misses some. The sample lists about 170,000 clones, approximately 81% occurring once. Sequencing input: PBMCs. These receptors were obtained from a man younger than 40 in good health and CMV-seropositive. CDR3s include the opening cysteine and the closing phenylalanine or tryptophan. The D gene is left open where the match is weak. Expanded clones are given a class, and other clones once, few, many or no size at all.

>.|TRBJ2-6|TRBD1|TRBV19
CASSINRGDRAVGANVLTF
TGTGCCAGTAGTATCAATAGGGGGGACAGGGCGGTAGGGGCCAACGTCCTGACTTTC
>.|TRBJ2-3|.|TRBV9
CASREGLTSTDTQYF
TGTGCCAGCAGAGAAGGACTTACTAGCACAGATACGCAGTATTTT
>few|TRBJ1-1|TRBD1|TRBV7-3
CASSPNRGLNTEAFF
TGTGCCAGCAGCCCGAACAGGGGGCTGAACACTGAAGCTTTCTTT
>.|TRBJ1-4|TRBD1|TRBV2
CASSPGQGKDEKLFF
TGTGCCAGCAGTCCCGGACAGGGGAAAGATGAAAAACTGTTTTTT
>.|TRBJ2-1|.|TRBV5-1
CASSTSGPLREWGPNEQFF
TGCGCCAGCAGCACCTCTGGGCCGCTCCGGGAGTGGGGTCCCAATGAGCAGTTCTTC
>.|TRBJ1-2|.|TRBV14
CASSPFQGTNYGYTF
TGTGCCAGCAGCCCTTTTCAGGGGACTAACTATGGCTACACCTTC
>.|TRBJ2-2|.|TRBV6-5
CASSYSDIAGELFF
TGTGCCAGCAGTTACTCAGACATCGCCGGGGAGCTGTTTTTT
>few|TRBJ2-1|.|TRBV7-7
CASSLEGPSNEQFF
TGTGCTAGCAGCTTAGAGGGGCCATCCAATGAGCAGTTCTTC
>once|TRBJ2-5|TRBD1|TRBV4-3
CASSQLLGQRHQETQYF
TGCGCCAGCAGCCAACTCCTGGGACAGAGGCATCAAGAGACCCAGTACTTC
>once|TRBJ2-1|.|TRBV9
CASSFTSSRNEQFF
TGTGCCAGCAGCTTTACTAGCTCCCGGAATGAGCAGTTCTTC
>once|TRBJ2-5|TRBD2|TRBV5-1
CASSQAGGPLEETQYF
TGCGCCAGCAGCCAAGCGGGAGGGCCTTTGGAAGAGACCCAGTACTTC
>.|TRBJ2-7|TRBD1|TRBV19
CASSSGTGLFYSEQYF
TGTGCCAGTAGTTCCGGGACAGGTCTTTTCTATAGCGAGCAGTACTTC
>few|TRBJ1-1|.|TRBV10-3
CAISESSGNTEAFF
TGTGCCATCAGTGAGTCTTCAGGGAACACTGAAGCTTTCTTT
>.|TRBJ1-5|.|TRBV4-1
CASSQSLKTGHENQPQHF
TGCGCCAGCAGCCAAAGCCTAAAGACAGGTCATGAAAATCAGCCCCAGCATTTT
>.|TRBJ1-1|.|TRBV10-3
CAISHLDGGPNTEAFF
TGTGCCATCAGCCACCTAGATGGAGGGCCGAACACTGAAGCTTTCTTT
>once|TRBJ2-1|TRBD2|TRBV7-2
CASSPGTSAHNEQFF
TGTGCCAGCAGCCCCGGGACTAGCGCCCACAATGAGCAGTTCTTC
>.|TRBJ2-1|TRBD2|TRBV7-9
CASSRPSGNNEQFF
TGTGCCAGCAGCCGACCTAGCGGGAACAATGAGCAGTTCTTC
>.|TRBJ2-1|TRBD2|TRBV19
CASSIIPSGRGGEQFF
TGTGCCAGTAGTATTATCCCTAGCGGGAGGGGGGGGGAGCAGTTCTTC
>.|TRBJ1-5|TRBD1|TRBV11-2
CASSQGDLGNQPQHF
TGTGCCAGCAGCCAGGGGGATTTAGGGAATCAGCCCCAGCATTTT
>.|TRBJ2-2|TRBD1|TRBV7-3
CASRIQGETGELFF
TGTGCCAGCCGTATACAGGGGGAAACCGGGGAGCTGTTTTTT
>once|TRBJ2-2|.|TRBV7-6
CASSPSMGRHRTGELFF
TGTGCCAGCAGCCCCTCTATGGGGAGACACAGAACCGGGGAGCTGTTTTTT
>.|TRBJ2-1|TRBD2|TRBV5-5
CASSLETGLAFYNEQFF
TGTGCCAGCAGCTTGGAAACGGGACTAGCGTTTTACAATGAGCAGTTCTTC